Included here is one TCR beta chain sequence, with context. The sample belongs to a study of CD4 T cell repertoires in COVID-19. Sequencing was done directly on freshly isolated, uncultured memory T cells. The assay was immunoSEQ multiplex PCR, and TCRdb's table has in-frame clones only and misses some. The sample has 20,000 to 25,000 clones; around 87% are singletons. The germline V gene has CDR1 WSHSY and CDR2 SAAADI. Trimming removed 3 bases from V and 0 bases from J, with 9 bases in between. The length of the CDR3 is 15 residues. This chain links TRBV10-2 with TRBJ1-3; D not resolved. Specimen: central memory CD4+ T cells from blood, collected before the COVID-19 pandemic. This TCR came from a human donor who had COVID-19. DNA of the CDR3: TGCGCCAGCAGTGAACCGGAGCGCTCTGGAAACACCATATATTTT. Translating it yields CASSEPERSGNTIYF.